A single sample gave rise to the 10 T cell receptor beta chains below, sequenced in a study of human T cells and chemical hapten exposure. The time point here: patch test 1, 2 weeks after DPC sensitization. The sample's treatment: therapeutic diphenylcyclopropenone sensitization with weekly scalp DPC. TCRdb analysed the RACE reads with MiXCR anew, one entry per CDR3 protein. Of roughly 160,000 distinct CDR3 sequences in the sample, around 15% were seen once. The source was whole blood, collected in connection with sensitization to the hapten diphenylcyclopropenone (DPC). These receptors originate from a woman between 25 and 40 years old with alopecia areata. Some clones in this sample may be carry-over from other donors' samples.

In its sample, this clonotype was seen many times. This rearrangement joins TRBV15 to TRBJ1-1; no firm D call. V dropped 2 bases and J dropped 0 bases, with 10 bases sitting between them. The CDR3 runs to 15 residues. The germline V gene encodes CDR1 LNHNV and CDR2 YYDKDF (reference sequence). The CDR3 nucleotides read TGTGCCACCAGCAGAAGAACGACACTGAACACTGAAGCTTTCTTT. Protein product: CATSRRTTLNTEAFF.

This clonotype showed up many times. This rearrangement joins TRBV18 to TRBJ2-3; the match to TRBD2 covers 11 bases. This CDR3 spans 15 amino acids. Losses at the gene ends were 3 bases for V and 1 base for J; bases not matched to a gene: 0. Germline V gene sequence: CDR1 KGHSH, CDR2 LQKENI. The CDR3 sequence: CASSPGLAGTDTQYF. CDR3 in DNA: TGTGCCAGCTCACCGGGACTAGCGGGCACAGATACGCAGTATTTT.

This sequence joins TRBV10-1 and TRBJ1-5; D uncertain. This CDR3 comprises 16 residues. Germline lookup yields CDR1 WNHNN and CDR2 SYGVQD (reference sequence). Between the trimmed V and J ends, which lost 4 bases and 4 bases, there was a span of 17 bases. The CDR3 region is CASSAASDAKNQPQHF. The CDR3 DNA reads TGCGCCAGCAGTGCAGCCTCCGACGCCAAGAATCAGCCCCAGCATTTT.

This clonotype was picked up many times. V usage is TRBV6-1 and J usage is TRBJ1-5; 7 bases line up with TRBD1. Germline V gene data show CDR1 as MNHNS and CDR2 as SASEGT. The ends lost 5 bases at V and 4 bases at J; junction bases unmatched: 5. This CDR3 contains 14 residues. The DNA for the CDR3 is TGTGCCAGCAGTACAGGGGACGGGAATCAGCCCCAGCATTTT. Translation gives CASSTGDGNQPQHF.

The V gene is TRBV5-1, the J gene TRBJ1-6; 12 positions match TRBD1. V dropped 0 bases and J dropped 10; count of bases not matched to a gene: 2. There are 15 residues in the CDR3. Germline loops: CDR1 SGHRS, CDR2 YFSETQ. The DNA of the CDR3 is TGCGCCAGCAGCTTGGCCGGGACAGGGGGCTCACCCCTCCACTTT. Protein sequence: CASSLAGTGGSPLHF.

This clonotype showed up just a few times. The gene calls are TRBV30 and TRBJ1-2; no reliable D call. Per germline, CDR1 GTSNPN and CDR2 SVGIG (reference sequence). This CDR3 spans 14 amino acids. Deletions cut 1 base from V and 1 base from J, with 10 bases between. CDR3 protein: CAWSAAAINYGYTF. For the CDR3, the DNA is TGTGCCTGGAGTGCGGCAGCCATTAACTATGGCTACACCTTC.

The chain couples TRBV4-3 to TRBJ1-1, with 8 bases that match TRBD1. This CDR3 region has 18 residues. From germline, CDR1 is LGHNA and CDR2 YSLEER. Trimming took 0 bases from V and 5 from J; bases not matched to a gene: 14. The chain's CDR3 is CASSQEIQGASSRTEAFF. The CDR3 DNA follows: TGCGCCAGCAGCCAAGAGATCCAGGGGGCCTCCTCAAGAACTGAAGCTTTCTTT.

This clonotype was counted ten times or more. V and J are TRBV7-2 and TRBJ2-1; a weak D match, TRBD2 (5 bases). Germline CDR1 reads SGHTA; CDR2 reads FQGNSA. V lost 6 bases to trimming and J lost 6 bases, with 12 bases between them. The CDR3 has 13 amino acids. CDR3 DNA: TGTGCCAGCAGGCGAGGACTGCCCAATGAGCAGTTCTTC. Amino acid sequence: CASRRGLPNEQFF.

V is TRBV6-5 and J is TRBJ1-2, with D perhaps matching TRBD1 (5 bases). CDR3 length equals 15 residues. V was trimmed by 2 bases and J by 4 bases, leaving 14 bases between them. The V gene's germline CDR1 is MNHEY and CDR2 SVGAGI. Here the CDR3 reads CASSYAGREAYGYTF. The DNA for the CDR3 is TGTGCCAGCAGTTACGCAGGGCGGGAAGCCTATGGCTACACCTTC.

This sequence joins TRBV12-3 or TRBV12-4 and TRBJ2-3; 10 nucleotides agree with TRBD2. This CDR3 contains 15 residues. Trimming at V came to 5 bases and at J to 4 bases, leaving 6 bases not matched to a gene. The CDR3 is CASSQTSGYADTQYF. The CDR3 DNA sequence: TGTGCCAGCAGTCAGACTAGCGGGTATGCAGATACGCAGTATTTT.